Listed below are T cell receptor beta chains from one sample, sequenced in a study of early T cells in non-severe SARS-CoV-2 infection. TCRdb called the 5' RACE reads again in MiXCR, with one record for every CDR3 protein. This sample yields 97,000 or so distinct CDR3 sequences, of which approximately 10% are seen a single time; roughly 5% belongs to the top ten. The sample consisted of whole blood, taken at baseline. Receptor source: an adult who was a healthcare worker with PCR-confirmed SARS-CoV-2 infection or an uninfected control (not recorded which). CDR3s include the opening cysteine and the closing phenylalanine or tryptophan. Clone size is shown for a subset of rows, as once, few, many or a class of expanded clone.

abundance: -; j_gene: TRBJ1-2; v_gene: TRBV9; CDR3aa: CASSPSRGEAYGYTF
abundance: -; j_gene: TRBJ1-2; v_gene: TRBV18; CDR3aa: CASSPTEGYGYTF
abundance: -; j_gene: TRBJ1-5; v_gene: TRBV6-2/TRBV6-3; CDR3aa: CASRRRERNSNQPQHF
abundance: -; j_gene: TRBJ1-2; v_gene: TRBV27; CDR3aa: CASSAYLTGNYGYTF
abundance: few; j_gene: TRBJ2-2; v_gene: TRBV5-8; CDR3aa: CASSSRLAVNTGELFF
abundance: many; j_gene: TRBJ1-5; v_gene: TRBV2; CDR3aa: CASSESGQLNQPQHF
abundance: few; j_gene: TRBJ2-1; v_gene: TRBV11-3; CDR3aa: CASSSSRDSNEQFF
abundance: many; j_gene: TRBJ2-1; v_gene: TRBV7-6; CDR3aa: CASSLAVYNEQFF
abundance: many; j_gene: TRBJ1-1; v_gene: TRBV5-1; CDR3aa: CASSRGGDTEAFF
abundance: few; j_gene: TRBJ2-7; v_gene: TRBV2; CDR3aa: CASKSSGGLTYEQYF
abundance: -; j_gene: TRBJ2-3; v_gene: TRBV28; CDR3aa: CASSRLVGATDTQYF